This is a list of T cell receptor beta chains from one sample in a study of cytomegalovirus exposure and HLA in healthy donors. Only in-frame clones appear in the TCRdb table, and some are missing; sequencing was by immunoSEQ multiplex PCR. The sample records 75,000 to 90,000 clones, roughly 95% being singletons. Sequencing input: PBMCs. These receptors were collected from a woman younger than 35 in good health and CMV-seronegative. CDR3s leave out the opening cysteine and the closing phenylalanine or tryptophan. Fields, in order: J gene, V gene, CDR3 protein.

j_call: TRBJ2-7; v_call: TRBV28; cdr3_aa: ASRPTTGVTYEQY
j_call: TRBJ2-3; v_call: TRBV6-6; cdr3_aa: ASSSGGTDTQY
j_call: TRBJ1-1; v_call: TRBV19; cdr3_aa: ASSIGLRNTEAF
j_call: TRBJ1-2; v_call: TRBV10-3; cdr3_aa: AISEDRSYGYT
j_call: TRBJ2-1; v_call: TRBV2; cdr3_aa: ASSERPPGGGNEQF
j_call: TRBJ1-1; v_call: TRBV5-8; cdr3_aa: ASSGDRGLHLNTEAF
j_call: TRBJ2-3; v_call: TRBV19; cdr3_aa: ASSEQNTDTQY
j_call: TRBJ1-3; v_call: TRBV11-2; cdr3_aa: ASSLSGQGTIY
j_call: TRBJ1-1; v_call: TRBV19; cdr3_aa: ASTLAGLNTEAF
j_call: TRBJ1-1; v_call: TRBV19; cdr3_aa: ASSKQGRDTEAF
j_call: TRBJ2-1; v_call: TRBV19; cdr3_aa: ASSTGLNEQF
j_call: TRBJ1-1; v_call: TRBV19; cdr3_aa: ASSIDNRGRVTEAF
j_call: TRBJ2-1; v_call: TRBV12-5; cdr3_aa: ASAAADNEQF
j_call: TRBJ2-1; v_call: TRBV10-1; cdr3_aa: ASSDGGSGYNEQF
j_call: TRBJ2-1; v_call: TRBV5-1; cdr3_aa: ASSRTPITGEQF
j_call: TRBJ2-7; v_call: TRBV15; cdr3_aa: ATRQGSSYEQY
j_call: TRBJ1-2; v_call: TRBV6-5; cdr3_aa: ASFTGSRLHYGYT
j_call: TRBJ1-2; v_call: TRBV5-6; cdr3_aa: ASSLQGTPYGYT
j_call: TRBJ1-4; v_call: TRBV6-5; cdr3_aa: ATRGGGEKLF
j_call: TRBJ1-4; v_call: TRBV5-5; cdr3_aa: ASSFPGKANEKLF
j_call: TRBJ2-3; v_call: TRBV2; cdr3_aa: ASSKERGGGDTQY
j_call: TRBJ2-3; v_call: TRBV5-4; cdr3_aa: ASSFTPGVVDTQY
j_call: TRBJ1-2; v_call: TRBV11-2; cdr3_aa: ASSFSQGPYGYT
j_call: TRBJ1-2; v_call: TRBV9; cdr3_aa: ASRKGEGYT
j_call: TRBJ1-2; v_call: TRBV6-5; cdr3_aa: ASSYTTGVGNGYT
j_call: TRBJ2-1; v_call: TRBV7-7; cdr3_aa: ASSPLTSGSYNEQF
j_call: TRBJ1-1; v_call: TRBV28; cdr3_aa: ASSPIRDSHRAF
j_call: TRBJ2-1; v_call: TRBV2; cdr3_aa: ASLPRPGGYNEQF
j_call: TRBJ2-2; v_call: TRBV29-1; cdr3_aa: SALRQNTGELF
j_call: TRBJ2-6; v_call: TRBV6-4; cdr3_aa: ASSESSSGANVLT
j_call: TRBJ2-4; v_call: TRBV7-2; cdr3_aa: ASRPSGVVDIQY
j_call: TRBJ2-2; v_call: TRBV7-2; cdr3_aa: ATGTANTGELF
j_call: TRBJ2-3; v_call: TRBV30; cdr3_aa: AGTGAPTTDTQY
j_call: TRBJ1-1; v_call: TRBV15; cdr3_aa: ATSKSQGMNTEAF
j_call: TRBJ1-2; v_call: TRBV28; cdr3_aa: ASSTDTGGLGGYT
j_call: TRBJ1-4; v_call: TRBV19; cdr3_aa: ASSTTGYEKLF
j_call: TRBJ2-7; v_call: TRBV28; cdr3_aa: ASTKTGGNYEQY
j_call: TRBJ1-4; v_call: TRBV5-4; cdr3_aa: ASSLRGTNEKLF
j_call: TRBJ2-1; v_call: TRBV5-1; cdr3_aa: ASRPTHNEQF
j_call: TRBJ2-2; v_call: TRBV27; cdr3_aa: ASSLYGPSEFPGELF
j_call: TRBJ2-7; v_call: TRBV15; cdr3_aa: ATSRAGAGGYEQY
j_call: TRBJ2-5; v_call: TRBV7-2; cdr3_aa: ASSFNTGGETQY
j_call: TRBJ1-6; v_call: TRBV27; cdr3_aa: ASSLETGNNSPLH
j_call: TRBJ1-3; v_call: TRBV28; cdr3_aa: ASSFRGAGNTIY
j_call: TRBJ2-5; v_call: TRBV10-2; cdr3_aa: ASSTQGARTPGY
j_call: TRBJ2-7; v_call: TRBV7-2; cdr3_aa: ASSSGAYEQY
j_call: TRBJ1-3; v_call: TRBV9; cdr3_aa: ASSVGQAGNTIY
j_call: TRBJ2-3; v_call: TRBV18; cdr3_aa: ASSPGLTDTQY
j_call: TRBJ2-7; v_call: TRBV6-5; cdr3_aa: ASSYTWGQGGEQY
j_call: TRBJ2-4; v_call: TRBV4-1; cdr3_aa: ASSPHPQGVLAKNIQY
j_call: TRBJ1-2; v_call: TRBV29-1; cdr3_aa: SVKGTKGYGYT
j_call: TRBJ2-7; v_call: TRBV6-5; cdr3_aa: ASSYRDRVPYEQY
j_call: TRBJ2-5; v_call: TRBV9; cdr3_aa: ASSVGASETQY
j_call: TRBJ2-5; v_call: TRBV5-4; cdr3_aa: ASSLSLTGDMLETQY
j_call: TRBJ2-3; v_call: TRBV19; cdr3_aa: ASSITDTDTQY
j_call: TRBJ2-1; v_call: TRBV4-3; cdr3_aa: ASSQTSSGNEQF
j_call: TRBJ2-3; v_call: TRBV6-1; cdr3_aa: ASGSNFGDTQY
j_call: TRBJ2-7; v_call: TRBV27; cdr3_aa: ASSYRGNYEQY